Presented here are 25 T cell receptor beta chains from one specimen sequenced in a study of blood T cell repertoires in COVID-19. Produced via immunoSEQ multiplex PCR; TCRdb's table is partial and in-frame only. The sample lists around 130,000 clones; 90% were seen once. The sequenced sample consisted of peripheral blood. The receptors originated from a man aged 55-75 years with COVID-19, enrolled during active disease.

This chain uses TRBV12-3 or TRBV12-4 with TRBJ1-2; a possible D gene is TRBD1 (6 bases). This CDR3 is built from 13 residues. V dropped 7 bases and J dropped 5 bases, with 14 bases sitting between them. For the CDR3, the DNA is TGTGCCAGCAACCTGCCAGGGGAGTATGGCTACACCTTC. This gives the protein CASNLPGEYGYTF.

The chain has TRBV24-1 and TRBJ2-1, with D perhaps TRBD2 (6 bases). The V and J ends lost 4 bases and 13 bases respectively, with 19 bases between them. The CDR3 is 14 amino acids. The V gene's germline CDR1 is KGHDR and CDR2 SFDVKD. CDR3 coding DNA: TGTGCCACCAGTGACAATAGCGGCTTGCTCTCACAGTTCTTC. It yields the protein CATSDNSGLLSQFF.

The chain links TRBV7-3 to TRBJ2-1, with TRBD2 matching 15 bases. Germline assignment: CDR1 SGHTA and CDR2 FQGTGA. The V and J ends lost 8 bases and 9 bases, in that order; junction bases with no gene match: 2. The CDR3 is made up of 13 amino acids. For the CDR3, the DNA is TGTGCCAGCGGGACTAGCGGGAGGCTTGAGCAGTTCTTC. This gives the protein CASGTSGRLEQFF.

The chain couples TRBV6-2 or TRBV6-3 to TRBJ1-5; 9 nucleotides line up with TRBD1. The germline gives CDR1 MNHEY, CDR2 SVGEGT. The CDR3 is 16 residues long. The V gene end was trimmed by 5 bases and the J gene end by 2 bases; junction bases not matched to a gene: 7. The CDR3 DNA is TGTGCCAGCAGTCCAATTACAGGGGGCGGCAATCAGCCCCAGCATTTT. Residues: CASSPITGGGNQPQHF.

The chain carries TRBV10-3 and TRBJ2-4; tentative D call: TRBD2 (7 bases). The CDR3 runs to 18 residues. V was pared by 0 bases and J by 4 bases, with 19 bases between. CDR1 is ENHRY and CDR2 is SYGVKD in the germline V gene. CDR3 bases: TGTGCCATCAGTGAGTCATACCGAGGGGCGGGGGCGAAAAACATTCAGTACTTC. It specifies CAISESYRGAGAKNIQYF.

The genes are TRBV11-2 and TRBJ1-2; D not certain. Trimming removed 2 bases at V and 7 bases at J, with 11 bases between. CDR1 is SGHAT and CDR2 is FQNNGV in the germline V gene. The CDR3 spans 13 residues. The CDR3 sequence is CASSLTGTVGYTF. CDR3 DNA: TGTGCCAGCAGCTTAACTGGTACGGTTGGCTACACCTTC.

This clone was seen just once. The chain couples TRBV7-8 to TRBJ1-4; D unresolved. V lost 5 bases and J 0 bases, leaving 10 bases between the germline ends. This CDR3 is built from 15 residues. CDR1 and CDR2 from the germline V gene are SGHVS and FQNEAQ. The CDR3 region is CASSLDGATNEKLFF. CDR3 nucleotides: TGTGCCAGCAGCCTTGACGGAGCAACTAATGAAAAACTGTTTTTT.

For the CDR3, the DNA is TGTGCCATCAGTGAAGGGATGGAGGATTCACCCCTCCACTTT. As protein: CAISEGMEDSPLHF. This chain joins TRBV10-3 and TRBJ1-6; D is unresolved. The V end was cut by 3 bases, the J end by 8 bases, with 11 bases between. Per the germline V gene, CDR1 is ENHRY and CDR2 is SYGVKD. There are 14 residues in the CDR3.

This clone was observed a few times. This rearrangement joins TRBV7-9 to TRBJ1-3, with 8 nucleotides matching TRBD1. V lost 5 bases and J lost 4; bases outside the gene matches: 7. Germline values: CDR1 SEHNR, CDR2 FQNEAQ (reference sequence). The CDR3 totals 15 residues. CDR3: CASSQDRGWGNTIYF. Here the CDR3 DNA reads TGTGCCAGCAGCCAAGACAGGGGATGGGGAAACACCATATATTTT.

This chain joins TRBV5-4 and TRBJ2-1; D is perhaps TRBD2 (6 bases). Germline V CDR1 and CDR2: SGHNT, YYREEE (reference sequence). The ends were cut back, 2 bases at V and 7 bases at J, with 16 bases in the middle. The CDR3 extends over 15 amino acids. CDR3 nucleotide sequence: TGTGCCAGCAGCTTAGGAGGGGCCGGCATGAATGAGCAGTTCTTC. Its protein is CASSLGGAGMNEQFF.

The V gene is TRBV30, the J gene TRBJ1-1; no clear D. V lost 3 bases, J lost 5 bases, and 7 bases lay in between. The CDR3 sequence is 11 residues long. Per germline, CDR1 GTSNPN and CDR2 SVGIG (reference sequence). As DNA, the CDR3 is TGTGCCTGGAGGGCCCGTACTGAAGCTTTCTTT. Protein: CAWRARTEAFF. The variable domain in full, completed from reference TRBV30 and TRBJ1-1, reads SQTIHQWPATLVQPVGSPLSLECTVEGTSNPNLYWYRQAAGRGLQLLFYSVGIGQISSEVPQNLSASRPQDRQFILSSKKLLLSDSGFYLCAWRARTEAFFGQGTRLTVV.

The CDR3 loop is CASSFGQGDTQYF. DNA for the CDR3: TGTGCCAGCAGCTTTGGACAGGGTGATACGCAGTATTTT. The chain is built from TRBV5-6 and TRBJ2-3; 8 nucleotides align to TRBD1. The length of the CDR3 is 13 residues. The V and J ends lost 2 bases and 6 bases, in that order; junction bases with no gene match: 2. The V gene's germline CDR1 is SGHDT and CDR2 YYEEEE.

The chain combines TRBV13 with TRBJ2-1; 8 positions match TRBD2. V lost 0 bases to trimming and J lost 4 bases; unmatched junction nucleotides: 2. The CDR3 has 15 amino acids. Per germline, CDR1 PRHDT and CDR2 FYEKMQ (reference sequence). This CDR3 reads CASSLGGRGYNEQFF. DNA for the CDR3: TGTGCCAGCAGCTTAGGCGGGAGGGGATACAATGAGCAGTTCTTC. The variable domain in full, with the rest retrieved from reference TRBV13 and TRBJ2-1, is AAGVIQSPRHLIKEKRETATLKCYPIPRHDTVYWYQQGPGQDPQFLISFYEKMQSDKGSIPDRFSAQQFSDYHSELNMSSLELGDSALYFCASSLGGRGYNEQFFGPGTRLTVL.

The chain is built from TRBV4-1 and TRBJ1-2, with D tentatively TRBD1 (5 bases). This CDR3 has 13 residues. Per the germline V gene, CDR1 is MGHRA and CDR2 is YSYEKL. Trimming shortened V by 0 bases and J by 7 bases, and 9 bases separated the two germline ends. Written as DNA, the CDR3 is TGCGCCAGCAGCCAAGAGGCCGGGGGTGGCTACACCTTC. Its translation is CASSQEAGGGYTF.

This clone was counted once. This chain connects TRBV6-2 or TRBV6-3 to TRBJ2-3; TRBD2 is a possible D gene (5 bases). The length of the CDR3 is 15 residues. V was clipped by 6 bases and J by 1 base, with 14 bases between them. Per the germline V gene, CDR1 is MNHEY and CDR2 is SVGEGT. CDR3 region: CASSLWLAGTDTQYF. The CDR3 DNA follows: TGTGCCAGCAGCCTCTGGCTAGCAGGCACAGATACGCAGTATTTT.

This chain uses TRBV7-2 with TRBJ2-1, with a weak D call TRBD2 (6 bases). V dropped 6 bases and J dropped 8 bases, with 17 bases sitting between them. Germline V gene sequence: CDR1 SGHTA, CDR2 FQGNSA. This CDR3 has 14 residues. The CDR3 bases are TGTGCCAGCAGACCCCTGGGGGAGGCGGATGAGCAGTTCTTC. This translates into CASRPLGEADEQFF.

This clone was seen a handful of times. The chain employs TRBV5-8 and TRBJ1-2, with D maybe TRBD1 (6 bases). The CDR3 loop spans 13 amino acids. Trimming shortened V by 5 bases and J by 4 bases, and 12 bases separated the two germline ends. Germline loops: CDR1 SGHTS, CDR2 YDEGEE. The CDR3 loop is CASRSDRFYGYTF. Here the CDR3 DNA reads TGTGCCAGCAGGAGCGACAGGTTCTATGGCTACACCTTC.

This chain links TRBV10-3 with TRBJ2-7, with TRBD2 matching 9 bases. The germline CDR1 and CDR2 sequences are ENHRY and SYGVKD. V gave up 3 bases and J gave up 4 bases; unmatched junction bases: 10. The CDR3 loop spans 16 amino acids. The CDR3 nucleotides read TGTGCCATCAGTGAAGGGACTAGCAACAGGGCGTACGAGCAGTACTTC. As protein: CAISEGTSNRAYEQYF.

The gene calls are TRBV12-3 or TRBV12-4 and TRBJ2-7; D is ambiguous. The V gene lost 3 bases and the J gene lost 0 bases, with 6 bases spanning the gap. The CDR3 covers 13 residues. The CDR3 DNA reads TGTGCCAGCAGTTTGGGCCTCTCCTACGAGCAGTACTTC. Its protein product is CASSLGLSYEQYF.

The chain has TRBV20-1 and TRBJ1-5; D is ambiguous. The V and J ends lost 2 bases and 12 bases respectively, with 11 bases between them. The germline CDR1 and CDR2 sequences are DFQATT and SNEGSKA (reference sequence). The CDR3 has 11 amino acids. As DNA, the CDR3 is TGCAGTGCTAGATCGGTCGACTTCCAGCATTTT. Translation gives CSARSVDFQHF.

The chain carries TRBV7-3 and TRBJ2-1; perhaps TRBD2 as D (5 bases). This CDR3 contains 16 residues. V lost 5 bases, J lost 0 bases, and 14 bases lay in between. Germline CDR1 SGHTA, CDR2 FQGTGA. The CDR3 loop reads CASSALSGVSYNEQFF. In nucleotides, the CDR3 is TGTGCCAGCAGCGCCCTGAGCGGAGTCTCCTACAATGAGCAGTTCTTC. The entire variable domain, with the rest obtained from reference TRBV7-3 and TRBJ2-1, is as follows: GAGVSQTPSNKVTEKGKYVELRCDPISGHTALYWYRQSLGQGPEFLIYFQGTGAADDSGLPNDRFFAVRPEGSVSTLKIQRTERGDSAVYLCASSALSGVSYNEQFFGPGTRLTVL.

The chain is built from TRBV2 and TRBJ2-6, with 7 bases matching TRBD1. The length of the CDR3 is 15 residues. Unmatched junction bases numbered 3, after V lost 7 bases and J lost 0 bases. Germline loops: CDR1 SNHLY, CDR2 FYNNEI. The CDR3 region has the DNA TGTGCCAGCAATTCAGGGGGCTCTGGGGCCAACGTCCTGACTTTC. This sequence encodes CASNSGGSGANVLTF.

The chain is built from TRBV9 and TRBJ1-6; D may be TRBD1 (6 bases). Between the trimmed V and J ends, which lost 4 bases and 1 base, there was a span of 12 bases. Germline CDR1 SGDLS, CDR2 YYNGEE. The CDR3 covers 16 residues. The CDR3 coding sequence is TGTGCCAGCAGCTCCCTGGACAGATCCTATAATTCACCCCTCCACTTT. Protein sequence: CASSSLDRSYNSPLHF.

The chain carries TRBV6-4 and TRBJ1-2; D is unclear. Looked up from germline, CDR1 is MRHNA and CDR2 is SNTAGT. The V end was cut by 0 bases, the J end by 8 bases, with 10 bases between. The CDR3 length is 13 residues. In DNA form, the CDR3 reads TGTGCCAGCAGTGACTCGAGCTTCGGGGGCTACACCTTC. Amino acids: CASSDSSFGGYTF.

V is TRBV9 and J is TRBJ2-1; 10 nucleotides align to TRBD2. Germline assignment: CDR1 SGDLS and CDR2 YYNGEE. Trimming at V came to 4 bases and at J to 8 bases, leaving 9 bases not matched to a gene. The CDR3 is 15 residues long. CDR3 bases: TGTGCCAGCAGCATAAGCGGGAGGGCCGGGTATGAGCAGTTCTTC. This encodes CASSISGRAGYEQFF. The full variable domain, its missing parts supplied by reference TRBV9 and TRBJ2-1, is DSGVTQTPKHLITATGQRVTLRCSPRSGDLSVYWYQQSLDQGLQFLIQYYNGEERAKGNILERFSAQQFPDLHSELNLSSLELGDSALYFCASSISGRAGYEQFFGPGTRLTVL.